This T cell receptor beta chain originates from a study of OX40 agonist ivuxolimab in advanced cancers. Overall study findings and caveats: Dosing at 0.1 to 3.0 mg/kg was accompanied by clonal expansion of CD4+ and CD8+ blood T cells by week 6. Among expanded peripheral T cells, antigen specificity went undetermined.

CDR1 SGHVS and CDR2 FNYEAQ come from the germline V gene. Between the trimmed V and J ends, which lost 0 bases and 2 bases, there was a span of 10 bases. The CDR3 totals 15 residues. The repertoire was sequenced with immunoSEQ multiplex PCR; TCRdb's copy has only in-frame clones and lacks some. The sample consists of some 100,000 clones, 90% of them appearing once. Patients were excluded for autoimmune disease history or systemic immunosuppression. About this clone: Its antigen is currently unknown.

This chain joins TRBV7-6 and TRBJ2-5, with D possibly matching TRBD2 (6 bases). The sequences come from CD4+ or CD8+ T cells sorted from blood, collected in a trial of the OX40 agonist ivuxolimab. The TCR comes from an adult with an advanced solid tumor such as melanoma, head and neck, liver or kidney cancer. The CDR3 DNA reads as TGTGCCAGCAGCTTAGCCATTAGCGGTCAAGAGACCCAGTACTTC. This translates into CASSLAISGQETQYF.